This record covers a single T cell receptor beta chain. Antigen unknown. The data originate from a study of cytomegalovirus exposure and HLA in healthy donors. Study-wide background: Among around 400 genotyped donors, about 83% fell in the Caucasian-associated ancestry cluster.

Notes on the study in general: Most TCR sequences were seen very rarely across donors, but some public TCRs occurred in many. A few CMV-associated chains proved CMV antigen-specific in vitro. Other equally common chains were less clonally expanded than HLA-associated TCR beta chains, a later analysis showed.

The CDR3 covers 15 residues. CDR1 is MNHNS and CDR2 is SASEGT in the germline V gene. V was clipped by 3 bases and J by 3 bases, with 12 bases between them. PCR amplification relied on 60 Vbeta primers (plus 13 Jbeta primers). Repertoires were generated with immunoSEQ multiplex PCR, while TCRdb's copy carries only in-frame clones and drops some. The sample yields 150,000 to 200,000 clones, around 77% seen once. V usage is TRBV6-1 and J usage is TRBJ1-5; D not certain. Sequences were obtained from PBMCs. The source of this sequence is a man between 60 and 75 years old in good health and CMV-seronegative. The CDR3 sequence is CASSDQASFNQPQHF. The CDR3, as DNA: TGTGCCAGCAGTGACCAGGCTTCCTTCAATCAGCCCCAGCATTTT.